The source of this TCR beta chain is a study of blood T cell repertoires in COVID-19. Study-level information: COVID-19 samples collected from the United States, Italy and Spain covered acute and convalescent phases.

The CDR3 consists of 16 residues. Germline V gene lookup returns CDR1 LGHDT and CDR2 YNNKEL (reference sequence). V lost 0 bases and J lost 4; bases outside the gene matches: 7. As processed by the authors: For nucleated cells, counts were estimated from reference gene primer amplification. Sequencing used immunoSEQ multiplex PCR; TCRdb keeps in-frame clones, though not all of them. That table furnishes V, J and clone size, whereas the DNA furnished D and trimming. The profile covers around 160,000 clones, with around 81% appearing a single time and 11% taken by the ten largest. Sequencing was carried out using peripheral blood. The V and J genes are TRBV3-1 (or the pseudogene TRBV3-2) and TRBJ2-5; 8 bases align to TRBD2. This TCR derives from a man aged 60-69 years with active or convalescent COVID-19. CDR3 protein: CASSQDSGMRGETQYF. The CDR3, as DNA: TGTGCCAGCAGCCAAGATAGCGGGATGAGGGGAGAGACCCAGTACTTC.